This T cell receptor beta chain is drawn from a study of blood T cell repertoires in COVID-19. About the study: The United States, Italy and Spain provided the acute and convalescent COVID-19 samples.

Original data processing: How many nucleated cells were present was estimated from reference gene primer amplification. The assay was immunoSEQ multiplex PCR, and TCRdb's table has in-frame clones only and misses some. The D gene and trimming were derived from the DNA, and the V and J assignments and clone size from that table. The table records about 100,000 clones, approximately 81% of them present only once. The germline V gene has CDR1 LNHNV and CDR2 YYDKDF (reference sequence). The V gene end was trimmed by 0 bases and the J gene end by 1 base; junction bases not matched to a gene: 6. The CDR3 is made up of 17 amino acids.

The sequenced sample consisted of peripheral blood. This receptor was obtained from a human donor in a cohort sampled during active COVID-19. V is TRBV15 and J is TRBJ2-4, with 7 positions matching TRBD1. CDR3 protein: CATSRDTGVRAKNIQYF. The CDR3 bases are TGTGCCACCAGCAGAGATACAGGGGTTCGGGCCAAAAACATTCAGTACTTC.